These 25 T cell receptor beta chains were all obtained from the same sample, sequenced in a study of shared clonotypes between healthy human individuals. Repertoires were generated with immunoSEQ multiplex PCR, while TCRdb's copy carries only in-frame clones and drops some. The sample contains 1.4 million or so clones, 98% to 99% of which appear only once. Material: naive CD4+ T cells sorted from blood. This sample's subset: CD45RA+ positively selected. The receptor source for this set is a man aged 25-40 years in good health.

The chain is built from TRBV7-2 and TRBJ1-2; D not resolved. Between the trimmed V and J ends, which lost 4 bases and 5 bases, there was a span of 8 bases. CDR3 length equals 12 residues. CDR1 is SGHTA and CDR2 is FQGNSA in the germline V gene. The CDR3 protein is CASSSPGYGYTF. The CDR3 region has the DNA TGTGCCAGCAGCTCACCGGGTTATGGCTACACCTTC.

In regard to this clone: The sample contains more than one DNA sequence encoding this CDR3. The chain has TRBV7-2 and TRBJ2-3; D gene uncertain. Trimming shortened V by 5 bases and J by 0 bases, and 3 bases separated the two germline ends. Germline-derived CDR1 and CDR2 are SGHTA and FQGNSA. This CDR3 is built from 12 residues. CDR3 protein: CASSLSTDTQYF. CDR3 bases: TGTGCCAGCAGCCTAAGCACAGATACGCAGTATTTT.

The chain links TRBV7-6 to TRBJ2-1, with 10 bases identical to TRBD2. Germline V gene sequence: CDR1 SGHVS, CDR2 FNYEAQ. After removal of 1 base from V and 5 bases from J, the junction contained 5 bases not matched to a gene. CDR3 length: 16 residues. The CDR3 is CASSLVTAGGHNEQFF. CDR3 coding DNA: TGTGCCAGCAGCTTAGTTACAGCGGGAGGGCACAATGAGCAGTTCTTC.

Regarding this clone: A read error may account for a junction end that differs from germline. The chain uses TRBV2 and TRBJ2-1; tentatively, D is TRBD1 (5 bases). Germline CDR1 SNHLY, CDR2 FYNNEI. This CDR3 region has 12 residues. Here the CDR3 reads CASREAQGKQFF. The CDR3, as DNA: TGTGCCAGCAGGGAAGCGCAGGGAAAGCAGTTCTTC.

The chain carries TRBV18 and TRBJ2-2; 9 nucleotides align to TRBD1. This CDR3 spans 16 amino acids. Germline CDR1 is KGHSH and CDR2 is LQKENI. V trimming: 2 bases; J trimming: 6 bases; junction bases outside the gene matches: 7. The CDR3 is CASSPAGQGGSGELFF. CDR3 DNA sequence: TGTGCCAGCTCACCAGCGGGACAGGGCGGTTCCGGGGAGCTGTTTTTT.

The chain recombines TRBV7-2 with TRBJ2-7; 7 nucleotides align to TRBD1. Germline CDR1 SGHTA, CDR2 FQGNSA. The CDR3 is 17 amino acids. V dropped 5 bases and J dropped 3; count of bases not matched to a gene: 16. This CDR3 is CASSRLHPGQRYYEQYF. The CDR3 nucleotides read TGTGCCAGCAGCCGACTACACCCGGGACAGCGATACTACGAGCAGTACTTC.

V usage is TRBV7-9 and J usage is TRBJ2-3; 9 nucleotides line up with TRBD2. Germline values: CDR1 SEHNR, CDR2 FQNEAQ (reference sequence). V was pared by 5 bases and J by 2 bases, with 11 bases of the junction left unmatched. CDR3 length: 17 amino acids. CDR3 sequence reads: CASSPGLARQFTDTQYF. In nucleotides, the CDR3 is TGTGCCAGCAGCCCAGGACTAGCGAGACAATTCACAGATACGCAGTATTTT. Full variable domain (outside the CDR3, taken from reference TRBV7-9 and TRBJ2-3): DTGVSQNPRHKITKRGQNVTFRCDPISEHNRLYWYRQTLGQGPEFLTYFQNEAQLEKSRLLSDRFSAERPKGSFSTLEIQRTEQGDSAMYLCASSPGLARQFTDTQYFGPGTRLTVL.

This chain uses TRBV27 with TRBJ2-3; D could derive from TRBD1 or TRBD2 (6 bases each). Trimming left V 5 bases short and J 3 bases short, with 18 bases between. The germline V gene has CDR1 MNHEY and CDR2 SMNVEV (reference sequence). CDR3 size: 16 residues. The CDR3 bases are TGTGCCAGCAGTACCATACCTGGAGGGGGAACAGATACGCAGTATTTT. Its translation: CASSTIPGGGTDTQYF.

The genes are TRBV6-5 and TRBJ2-7; 11 bases are a match to TRBD2. CDR1 MNHEY and CDR2 SVGAGI come from the germline V gene. The CDR3 runs 15 residues. V lost 5 bases to trimming and J lost 2 bases; unmatched junction nucleotides: 5. The CDR3 DNA follows: TGTGCCAGCAGTCAAGGACTAGCGGGTACCTACGAGCAGTACTTC. It encodes CASSQGLAGTYEQYF.

This chain connects TRBV18 to TRBJ2-7, with D perhaps given as TRBD1 or TRBD2 (5 bases each). This CDR3 is 15 amino acids long. The V end was cut by 3 bases, the J end by 6 bases, with 18 bases between. The germline V gene has CDR1 KGHSH and CDR2 LQKENI. CDR3 in DNA: TGTGCCAGCTCACCGGTGGGGGAATGGGGGTCCGAGCAGTACTTC. Its protein is CASSPVGEWGSEQYF.

V gene TRBV5-1 combines with J gene TRBJ1-2, with D possibly matching TRBD1 (5 bases). CDR1 is SGHRS and CDR2 is YFSETQ in the germline V gene. The CDR3 loop spans 17 amino acids. The V and J ends lost 0 bases and 2 bases respectively, with 17 bases between them. The CDR3 is CASSLGPRDGGNYGYTF. In nucleotides, the CDR3 is TGCGCCAGCAGCTTGGGACCCAGGGATGGCGGCAACTATGGCTACACCTTC.

The chain couples TRBV5-1 to TRBJ1-1; no reliable D call. Germline assignment: CDR1 SGHRS and CDR2 YFSETQ. The CDR3 runs 15 residues. Between the trimmed V and J ends, which lost 0 bases and 2 bases, there was a span of 11 bases. The CDR3 sequence: CASSLEADPNTEAFF. The CDR3 DNA reads as TGCGCCAGCAGCTTGGAGGCAGATCCTAACACTGAAGCTTTCTTT. The variable domain in full, with the rest retrieved from reference TRBV5-1 and TRBJ1-1, is KAGVTQTPRYLIKTRGQQVTLSCSPISGHRSVSWYQQTPGQGLQFLFEYFSETQRNKGNFPGRFSGRQFSNSRSEMNVSTLELGDSALYLCASSLEADPNTEAFFGQGTRLTVV.

The rearrangement links TRBV7-2 to TRBJ2-2; 9 nucleotides agree with TRBD2. The CDR3 loop spans 16 amino acids. V lost 6 bases to trimming and J lost 2 bases; unmatched junction nucleotides: 7. Germline assignment: CDR1 SGHTA and CDR2 FQGNSA. CDR3 in DNA: TGTGCCAGCAGAATTAGCGGGAGTCGAAACACCGGGGAGCTGTTTTTT. This codes for CASRISGSRNTGELFF.

The CDR3 DNA is TGTGCCAGCAGCCAAGCGGTAAAGGCCGAGCAGTACTTC. This sequence encodes CASSQAVKAEQYF. The chain is built from TRBV14 and TRBJ2-7; D is unresolved. Looked up from germline, CDR1 is SGHDN and CDR2 is FVKESK. V dropped 1 base and J dropped 6 bases, with 10 bases sitting between them. The CDR3 is 13 amino acids.

The chain links TRBV10-3 to TRBJ2-7, with TRBD2 as a possible D gene (6 bases). The germline V gene encodes CDR1 ENHRY and CDR2 SYGVKD. This CDR3 has 18 amino acids. The V and J ends lost 2 bases and 6 bases respectively, with 26 bases between them. CDR3 sequence (DNA): TGTGCCATCAGTGAGATTAGCGGAGAGGCACTACGTTTTGGCGAGCAGTACTTC. This encodes CAISEISGEALRFGEQYF.

This rearrangement joins TRBV7-3 to TRBJ2-2; 7 nucleotides match TRBD1. Germline lookup yields CDR1 SGHTA and CDR2 FQGTGA. Trimming cost V 2 bases and J 3 bases; bases outside gene matches: 0. The CDR3 runs to 14 residues. CDR3 in amino acids: CASSLDRDTGELFF. CDR3 sequence (DNA): TGTGCCAGCAGCTTAGACAGGGACACCGGGGAGCTGTTTTTT.

The rearrangement uses TRBV5-1 and TRBJ2-5; 8 bases align to TRBD2. The V gene end was trimmed by 0 bases and the J gene end by 4 bases; junction bases not matched to a gene: 2. Germline V lookup: CDR1 SGHRS, CDR2 YFSETQ. This CDR3 has 14 amino acids. The CDR3 here is CASSLVRGAETQYF. The CDR3 nucleotides read TGCGCCAGCAGCTTGGTGCGGGGGGCAGAGACCCAGTACTTC.

In DNA, the CDR3 is TGTGCCAGCAGTCGGACTAGCGGGAGGCCCAGCACAGATACGCAGTATTTT. As protein: CASSRTSGRPSTDTQYF. V usage is TRBV2 and J usage is TRBJ2-3, with 14 bases lining up with TRBD2. This CDR3 is built from 17 residues. CDR1 SNHLY and CDR2 FYNNEI come from the germline V gene. Trimming took 5 bases from V and 0 from J; bases not matched to a gene: 4.

For the CDR3, the DNA is TGTGCCATCAGTAGGGAGGGGGTTACCTACAATGAGCAGTTCTTC. This gives the protein CAISREGVTYNEQFF. V usage is TRBV10-3 and J usage is TRBJ2-1, with D perhaps matching TRBD2 (7 bases). Looked up from germline, CDR1 is ENHRY and CDR2 is SYGVKD. CDR3 length: 15 amino acids. The V end was cut by 5 bases, the J end by 2 bases, with 13 bases between.

The chain has TRBV28 and TRBJ1-2; tentative D call: TRBD1 (5 bases). Trimming stripped 5 bases from V and 8 bases from J, with 15 bases between. This CDR3 is 13 amino acids long. CDR1 is MDHEN and CDR2 is SYDVKM in the germline V gene. CDR3 sequence reads: CASSGTAVKGYTF. The CDR3 nucleotides read TGTGCCAGCAGTGGGACCGCGGTGAAGGGCTACACCTTC.

The chain combines TRBV5-1 with TRBJ2-2, with D unresolved. This CDR3 is built from 15 residues. The ends were cut back, 1 base at V and 3 bases at J, with 10 bases in the middle. Germline V gene data show CDR1 as SGHRS and CDR2 as YFSETQ. The CDR3 DNA sequence: TGCGCCAGCAGCTTGTCTTTTCCGGACACCGGGGAGCTGTTTTTT. It specifies CASSLSFPDTGELFF.

This chain uses TRBV11-2 with TRBJ2-7; D unresolved. Germline V CDR1 and CDR2: SGHAT, FQNNGV. The V end lost 1 base, the J end lost 2 bases, and 9 bases lay between the germline ends. This CDR3 contains 14 residues. The CDR3 nucleotides read TGTGCCAGCAGCTTAGTTAGTGGAGCCTACGAGCAGTACTTC. It codes for CASSLVSGAYEQYF.

CDR3 amino acids: CASSYPEDRGFLGNTIYF. The CDR3 DNA sequence: TGTGCCAGCAGCTACCCCGAGGACAGGGGTTTCCTGGGAAACACCATATATTTT. The genes are TRBV7-9 and TRBJ1-3; 9 bases match TRBD1. The germline V gene has CDR1 SEHNR and CDR2 FQNEAQ (reference sequence). The CDR3 consists of 18 residues. J lost 4 bases, V lost 4 bases, and 14 bases had no gene match.

This chain joins TRBV29-1 and TRBJ2-5; TRBD1 matches 7 bases. With 7 bases clipped from V and 4 bases from J, the junction kept 9 bases outside the gene matches. Germline V lookup: CDR1 SQVTM, CDR2 ANQGSEA. The length of the CDR3 is 13 residues. The CDR3 nucleotides read TGCAGCGCCAGACAGGGCGCGGGAGAGACCCAGTACTTC. Its translation: CSARQGAGETQYF.

The V call is TRBV5-6, the J call TRBJ1-1; no firm D call. Germline V gene data show CDR1 as SGHDT and CDR2 as YYEEEE. V shed 5 bases and J shed 1 base, with 9 bases lying between them. The CDR3 length is 13 residues. For the CDR3, the DNA is TGTGCCAGCAGACCCATTGGGAACACTGAAGCTTTCTTT. Translated: CASRPIGNTEAFF.